In this sample, the clone carrying this TCR beta chain turned up many times. Preparation of the TCRbeta library involved a method that used unique molecular identifiers. TCRdb re-analysed the PCR reads in MiXCR, keeping a single row per CDR3 protein. This table has almost 250,000 distinct CDR3 sequences, over 20% appearing once. The entry originates in a study of T-cell reconstitution after alpha-beta-depleted transplantation in children. V lost 8 bases and J lost 7; bases outside the gene matches: 14. Germline CDR1 SQVTM, CDR2 ANQGSEA. The CDR3 sequence is 14 residues long. J is TRBJ2-3 and V is TRBV29-1, with 8 bases aligning to TRBD2. Sequencing was performed on PBMCs, taken before TCRalphabeta/CD19-depleted stem cell transplant. The clonotype comes from a girl aged 2 to 9 with Fanconi anemia, due to receive a stem cell transplant. CDR3 coding DNA: TGCAGCACCGAGGGGAGCGGGAGTTCATATACGCAGTATTTT. Its protein is CSTEGSGSSYTQYF.